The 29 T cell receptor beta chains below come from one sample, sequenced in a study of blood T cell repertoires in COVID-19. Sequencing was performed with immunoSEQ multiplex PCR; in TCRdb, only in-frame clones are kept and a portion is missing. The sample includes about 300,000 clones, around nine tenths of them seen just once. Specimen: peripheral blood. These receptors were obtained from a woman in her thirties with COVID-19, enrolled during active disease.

The CDR3 sequence: CASSIDLAGGPWQYV. The CDR3 coding sequence is TGTGCCAGCAGTATCGACTTAGCGGGGGGGCCCTGGCAGTACGTC. The chain has TRBV2 and TRBJ2-7; 11 positions agree with TRBD2. V trimming: 5 bases; J trimming: 9 bases; junction bases outside the gene matches: 12. The CDR3 runs to 15 residues. CDR1 and CDR2 from the germline V gene are SNHLY and FYNNEI.

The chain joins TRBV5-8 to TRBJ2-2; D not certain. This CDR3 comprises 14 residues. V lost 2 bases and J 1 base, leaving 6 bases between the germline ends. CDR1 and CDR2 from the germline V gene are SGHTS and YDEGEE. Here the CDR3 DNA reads TGTGCCAGCAGCTTAGCCTGGAACACCGGGGAGCTGTTTTTT. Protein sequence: CASSLAWNTGELFF.

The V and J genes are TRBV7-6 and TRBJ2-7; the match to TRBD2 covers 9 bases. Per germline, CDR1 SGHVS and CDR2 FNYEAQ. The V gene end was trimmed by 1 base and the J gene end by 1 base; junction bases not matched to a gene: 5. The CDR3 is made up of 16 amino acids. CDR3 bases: TGTGCCAGCAGCTTAGGGGTAGCGGGGGATTCCTACGAGCAGTACTTC. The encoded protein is CASSLGVAGDSYEQYF.

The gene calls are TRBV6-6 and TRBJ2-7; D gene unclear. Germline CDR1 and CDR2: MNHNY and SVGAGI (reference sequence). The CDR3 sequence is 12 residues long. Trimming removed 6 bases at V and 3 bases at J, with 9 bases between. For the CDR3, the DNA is TGTGCCAGCAGATCGAGAAGCTACGAGCAGTACTTC. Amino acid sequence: CASRSRSYEQYF.

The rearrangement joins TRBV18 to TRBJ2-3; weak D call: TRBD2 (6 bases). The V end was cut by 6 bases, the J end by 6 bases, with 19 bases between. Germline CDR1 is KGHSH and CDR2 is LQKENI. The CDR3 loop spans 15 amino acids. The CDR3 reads CASSPSWREVDTQYF. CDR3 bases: TGTGCCAGCTCTCCCTCTTGGAGGGAGGTCGATACGCAGTATTTT.

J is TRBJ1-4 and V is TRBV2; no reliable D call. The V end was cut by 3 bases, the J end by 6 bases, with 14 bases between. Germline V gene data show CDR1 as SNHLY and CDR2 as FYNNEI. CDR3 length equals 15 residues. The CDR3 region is CASSEGGVRYEKLFF. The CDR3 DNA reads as TGTGCCAGCAGTGAGGGCGGGGTTCGGTATGAAAAACTGTTTTTT. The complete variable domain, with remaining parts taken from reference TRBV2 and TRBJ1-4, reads EPEVTQTPSHQVTQMGQEVILRCVPISNHLYFYWYRQILGQKVEFLVSFYNNEISEKSEIFDDQFSVERPDGSNFTLKIRSTKLEDSAMYFCASSEGGVRYEKLFFGSGTQLSVL.

The CDR3 DNA reads as TGTGCCACCAGTGATTTCCCAGGAAACTCCTACGAGCAGTACGTC. It codes for CATSDFPGNSYEQYV. The chain has TRBV24-1 and TRBJ2-7; D remains ambiguous. Trimming shortened V by 1 base and J by 0 bases, and 9 bases separated the two germline ends. Germline lookup yields CDR1 KGHDR and CDR2 SFDVKD. This CDR3 is 15 amino acids long.

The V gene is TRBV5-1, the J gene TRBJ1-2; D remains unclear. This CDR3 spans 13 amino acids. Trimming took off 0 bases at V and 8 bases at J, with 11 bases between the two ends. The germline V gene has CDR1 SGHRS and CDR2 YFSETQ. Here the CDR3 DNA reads TGCGCCAGCAGCTTGGGGCCGATAACGGGCTACACCTTC. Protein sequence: CASSLGPITGYTF.

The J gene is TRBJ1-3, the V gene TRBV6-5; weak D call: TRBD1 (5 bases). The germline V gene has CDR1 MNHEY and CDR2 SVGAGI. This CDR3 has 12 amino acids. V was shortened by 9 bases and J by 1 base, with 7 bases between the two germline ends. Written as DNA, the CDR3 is TGTGCCAGTACAGGTTCTGGAAACACCATATATTTT. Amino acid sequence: CASTGSGNTIYF.

The CDR3 reads CATTRGVLAGNTIYF. Here the CDR3 DNA reads TGTGCCACCACCCGGGGGGTTCTTGCTGGAAACACCATATATTTT. The chain recombines TRBV15 with TRBJ1-3; possibly TRBD1 for D (5 bases). CDR1 and CDR2 (germline): LNHNV, YYDKDF (reference sequence). Trimming stripped 7 bases from V and 2 bases from J, with 15 bases between. CDR3 length: 15 residues.

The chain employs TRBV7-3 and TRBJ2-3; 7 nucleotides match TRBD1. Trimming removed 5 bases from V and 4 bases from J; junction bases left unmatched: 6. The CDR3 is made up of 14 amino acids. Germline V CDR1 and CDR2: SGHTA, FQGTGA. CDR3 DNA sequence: TGTGCCAGCAGCCAGGACAGGAAGGCAGATACGCAGTATTTT. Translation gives CASSQDRKADTQYF.

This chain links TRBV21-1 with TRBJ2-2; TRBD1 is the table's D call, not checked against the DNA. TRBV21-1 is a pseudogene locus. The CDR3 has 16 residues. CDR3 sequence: CASPLMGTGHLRELFF. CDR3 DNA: TGTGCCAGCCCACTTATGGGGACAGGCCACTTAAGGGAGCTGTTTTTT.

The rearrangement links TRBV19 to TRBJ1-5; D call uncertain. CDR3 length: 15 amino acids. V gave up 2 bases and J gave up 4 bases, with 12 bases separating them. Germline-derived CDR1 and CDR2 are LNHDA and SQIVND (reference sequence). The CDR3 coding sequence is TGTGCCAGTAGTATACTCCACTCCGGGAATCAGCCCCAGCATTTT. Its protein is CASSILHSGNQPQHF.

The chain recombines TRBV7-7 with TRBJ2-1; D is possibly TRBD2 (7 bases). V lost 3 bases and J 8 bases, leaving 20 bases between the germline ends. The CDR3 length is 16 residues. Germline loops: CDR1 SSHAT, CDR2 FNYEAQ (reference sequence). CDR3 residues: CASSFWGGAPAYEQFF. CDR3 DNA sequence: TGTGCCAGCAGCTTTTGGGGGGGGGCCCCGGCGTATGAGCAGTTCTTC.

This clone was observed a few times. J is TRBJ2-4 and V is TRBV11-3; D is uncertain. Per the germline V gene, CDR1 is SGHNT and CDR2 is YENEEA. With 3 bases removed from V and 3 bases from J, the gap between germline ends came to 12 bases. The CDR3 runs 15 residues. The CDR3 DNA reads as TGTGCCAGCAGCTTCCGACGACAAGACAAAAACATTCAGTACTTC. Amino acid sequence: CASSFRRQDKNIQYF.

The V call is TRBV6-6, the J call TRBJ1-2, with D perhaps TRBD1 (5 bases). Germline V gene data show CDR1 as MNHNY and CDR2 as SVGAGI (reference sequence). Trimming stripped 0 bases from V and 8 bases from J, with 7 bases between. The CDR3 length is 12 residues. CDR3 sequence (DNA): TGTGCCAGCAGTTACTCGACAGACGGCTACACCTTC. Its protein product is CASSYSTDGYTF.

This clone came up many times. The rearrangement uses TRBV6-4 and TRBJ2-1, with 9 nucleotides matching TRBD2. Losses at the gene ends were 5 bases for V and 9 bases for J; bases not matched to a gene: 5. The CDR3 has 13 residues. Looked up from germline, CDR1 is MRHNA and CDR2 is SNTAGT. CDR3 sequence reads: CASSRGTSSEQFF. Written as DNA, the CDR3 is TGTGCCAGCAGTAGGGGGACTAGCAGTGAGCAGTTCTTC.

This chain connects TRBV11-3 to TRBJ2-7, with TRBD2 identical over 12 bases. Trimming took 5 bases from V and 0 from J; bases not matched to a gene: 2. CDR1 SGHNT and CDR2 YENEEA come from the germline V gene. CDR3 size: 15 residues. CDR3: CASSQTSGGSYEQYF. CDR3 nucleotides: TGTGCCAGCAGCCAGACTAGCGGGGGCTCCTACGAGCAGTACTTC.

CDR3 region: CASSSTGDTEAFF. CDR3 DNA sequence: TGTGCCAGCAGCTCGACAGGGGACACTGAAGCTTTCTTT. V is TRBV11-2 and J is TRBJ1-1; 8 nucleotides line up with TRBD1. CDR1 and CDR2 from the germline V gene are SGHAT and FQNNGV. The CDR3 sequence is 13 residues long. Trimming cost V 4 bases and J 3 bases; bases outside gene matches: 1.

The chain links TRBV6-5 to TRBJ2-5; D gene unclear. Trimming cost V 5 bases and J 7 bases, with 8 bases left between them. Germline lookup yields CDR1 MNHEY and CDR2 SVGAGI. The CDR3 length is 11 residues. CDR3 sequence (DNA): TGTGCCAGCAGTAGCCTCGGGACCCAGTACTTC. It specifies CASSSLGTQYF.

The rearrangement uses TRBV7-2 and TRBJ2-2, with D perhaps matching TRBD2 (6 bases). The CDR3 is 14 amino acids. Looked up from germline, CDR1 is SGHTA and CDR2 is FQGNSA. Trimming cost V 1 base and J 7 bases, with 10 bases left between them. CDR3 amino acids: CASSLGGEFGELFF. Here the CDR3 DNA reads TGTGCCAGCAGCTTAGGGGGGGAATTCGGGGAGCTGTTTTTT.

The CDR3 DNA sequence: TGTGCCAGCAGCTTAGTATATTGGGGGCGACACGGGGCTTTCTTT. As protein: CASSLVYWGRHGAFF. V and J are TRBV11-3 and TRBJ1-1, with a weak D call TRBD1 (6 bases). CDR1 and CDR2 (germline): SGHNT, YENEEA. The CDR3 sequence is 15 residues long. Trimming took off 1 base at V and 11 bases at J, with 20 bases between the two ends. Based on the CDR3 plus reference TRBV11-3 and TRBJ1-1, the full variable domain is EAGVVQSPRYKIIEKKQPVAFWCNPISGHNTLYWYLQNLGQGPELLIRYENEEAVDDSQLPKDRFSAERLKGVDSTLKIQPAELGDSAVYLCASSLVYWGRHGAFFGQGTRLTVV.

The CDR3 protein is CASSQLSQDPGNTIYF. The CDR3 nucleotides are TGTGCCAGCAGCCAACTAAGCCAGGATCCAGGAAACACCATATATTTT. V is TRBV3-1 (or the pseudogene TRBV3-2) and J is TRBJ1-3, with D unclear. V lost 2 bases and J lost 4, with 15 bases in between. The V gene's germline CDR1 is LGHDT and CDR2 YNNKEL (reference sequence). The CDR3 spans 16 residues.

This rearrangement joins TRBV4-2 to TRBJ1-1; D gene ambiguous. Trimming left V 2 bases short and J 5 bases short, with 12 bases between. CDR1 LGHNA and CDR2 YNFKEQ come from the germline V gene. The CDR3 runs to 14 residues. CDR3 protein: CASSQPPGRTEAFF. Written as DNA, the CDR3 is TGTGCCAGCAGCCAACCGCCGGGGAGGACTGAAGCTTTCTTT.

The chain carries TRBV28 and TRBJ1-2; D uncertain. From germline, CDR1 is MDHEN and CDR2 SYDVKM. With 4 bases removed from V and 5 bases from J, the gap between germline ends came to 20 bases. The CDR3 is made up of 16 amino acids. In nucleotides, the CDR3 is TGTGCCAGCAGTTCTCCCGGGAAAGTGAAGGGTTATGGCTACACCTTC. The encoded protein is CASSSPGKVKGYGYTF.

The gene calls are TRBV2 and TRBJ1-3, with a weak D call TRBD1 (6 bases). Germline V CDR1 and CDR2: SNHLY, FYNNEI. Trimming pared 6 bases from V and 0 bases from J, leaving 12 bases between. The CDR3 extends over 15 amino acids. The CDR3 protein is CASRTGSNSGNTIYF. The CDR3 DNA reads TGTGCCAGCAGAACAGGGTCTAACTCTGGAAACACCATATATTTT.

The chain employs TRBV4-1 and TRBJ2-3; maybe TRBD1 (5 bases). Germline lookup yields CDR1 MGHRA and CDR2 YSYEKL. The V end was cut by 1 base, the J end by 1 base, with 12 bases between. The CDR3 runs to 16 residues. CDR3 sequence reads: CASSQATGRGTDTQYF. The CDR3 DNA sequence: TGCGCCAGCAGCCAAGCCACAGGTCGTGGCACAGATACGCAGTATTTT.

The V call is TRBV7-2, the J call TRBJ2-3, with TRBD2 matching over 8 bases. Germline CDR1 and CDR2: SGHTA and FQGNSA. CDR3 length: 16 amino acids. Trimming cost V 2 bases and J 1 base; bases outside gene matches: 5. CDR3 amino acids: CASSLSRRGGTDTQYF. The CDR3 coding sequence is TGTGCCAGCAGCTTATCCCGGCGGGGGGGCACAGATACGCAGTATTTT.

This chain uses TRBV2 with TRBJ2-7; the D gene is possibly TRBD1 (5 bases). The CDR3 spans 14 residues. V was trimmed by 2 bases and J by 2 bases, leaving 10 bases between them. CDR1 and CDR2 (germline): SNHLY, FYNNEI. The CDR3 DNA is TGTGCCAGCAGTGAAATCGGCAGGGCCTACGAGCAGTACTTC. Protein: CASSEIGRAYEQYF.